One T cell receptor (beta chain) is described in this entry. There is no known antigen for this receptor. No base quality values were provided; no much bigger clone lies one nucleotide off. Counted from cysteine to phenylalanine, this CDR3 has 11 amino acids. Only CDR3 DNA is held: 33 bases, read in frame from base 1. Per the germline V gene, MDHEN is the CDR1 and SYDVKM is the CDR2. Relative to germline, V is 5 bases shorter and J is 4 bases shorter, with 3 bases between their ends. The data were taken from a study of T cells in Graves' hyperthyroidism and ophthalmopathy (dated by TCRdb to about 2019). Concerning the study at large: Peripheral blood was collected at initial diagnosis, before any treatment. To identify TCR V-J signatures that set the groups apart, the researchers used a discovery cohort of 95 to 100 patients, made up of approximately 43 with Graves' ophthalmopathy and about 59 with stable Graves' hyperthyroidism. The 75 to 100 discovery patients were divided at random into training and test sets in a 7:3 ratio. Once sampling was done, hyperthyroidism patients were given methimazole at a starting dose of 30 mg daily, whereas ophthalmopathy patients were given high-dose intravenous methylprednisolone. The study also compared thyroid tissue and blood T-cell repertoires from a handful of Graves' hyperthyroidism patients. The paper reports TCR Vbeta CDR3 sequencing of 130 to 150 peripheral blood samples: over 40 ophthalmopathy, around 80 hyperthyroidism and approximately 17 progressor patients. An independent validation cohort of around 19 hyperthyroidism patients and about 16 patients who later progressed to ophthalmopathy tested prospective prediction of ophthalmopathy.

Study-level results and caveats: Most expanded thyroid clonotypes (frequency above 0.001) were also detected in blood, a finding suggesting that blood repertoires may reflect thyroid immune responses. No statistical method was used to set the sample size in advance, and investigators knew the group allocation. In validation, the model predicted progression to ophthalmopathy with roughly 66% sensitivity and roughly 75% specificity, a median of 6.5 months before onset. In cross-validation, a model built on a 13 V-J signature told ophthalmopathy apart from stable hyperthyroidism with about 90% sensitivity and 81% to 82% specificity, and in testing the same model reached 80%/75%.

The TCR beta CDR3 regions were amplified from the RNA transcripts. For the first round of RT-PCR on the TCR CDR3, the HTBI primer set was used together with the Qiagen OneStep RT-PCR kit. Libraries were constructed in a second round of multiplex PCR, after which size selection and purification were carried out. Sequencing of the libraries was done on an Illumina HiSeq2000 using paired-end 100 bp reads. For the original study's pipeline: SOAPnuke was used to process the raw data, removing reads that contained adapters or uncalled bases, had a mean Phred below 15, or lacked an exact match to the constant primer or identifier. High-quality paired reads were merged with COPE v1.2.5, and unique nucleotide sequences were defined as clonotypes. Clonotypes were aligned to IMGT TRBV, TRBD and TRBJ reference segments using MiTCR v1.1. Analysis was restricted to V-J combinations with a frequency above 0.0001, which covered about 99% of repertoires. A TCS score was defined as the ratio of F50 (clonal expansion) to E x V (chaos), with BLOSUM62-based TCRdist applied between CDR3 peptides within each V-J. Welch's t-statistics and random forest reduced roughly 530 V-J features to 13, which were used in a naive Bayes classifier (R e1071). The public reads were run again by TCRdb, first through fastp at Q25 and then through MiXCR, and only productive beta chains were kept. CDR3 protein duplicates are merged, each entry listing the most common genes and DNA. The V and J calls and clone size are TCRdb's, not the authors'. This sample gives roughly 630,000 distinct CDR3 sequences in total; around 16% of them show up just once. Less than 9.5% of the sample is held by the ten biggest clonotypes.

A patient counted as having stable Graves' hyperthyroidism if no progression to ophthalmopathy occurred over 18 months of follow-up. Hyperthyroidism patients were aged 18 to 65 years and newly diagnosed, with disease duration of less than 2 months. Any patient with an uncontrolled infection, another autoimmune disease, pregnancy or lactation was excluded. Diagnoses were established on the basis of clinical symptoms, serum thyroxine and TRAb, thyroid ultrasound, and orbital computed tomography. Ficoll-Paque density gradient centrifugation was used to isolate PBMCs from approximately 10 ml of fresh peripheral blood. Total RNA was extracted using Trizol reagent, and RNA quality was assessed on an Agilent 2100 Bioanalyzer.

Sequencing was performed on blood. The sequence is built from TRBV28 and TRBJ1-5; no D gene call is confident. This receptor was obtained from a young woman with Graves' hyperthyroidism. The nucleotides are TGTGCCAGCAGTCAAAATCAGCCCCAGCATTTT. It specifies CASSQNQPQHF.